The 12 T cell receptor beta chains given below trace back to one sample, sequenced in a study of cytomegalovirus exposure and HLA in healthy donors (dated by TCRdb to about 2017). Library preparation was by the immunoSEQ multiplex PCR assay. A mixture of 60 forward primers for TCR Vbeta segments and 13 reverse primers for TCR Jbeta segments was used in the multiplex PCR. The immuneACCESS repertoire file appears here via TCRdb, limited to in-frame rearrangements. These files lack a portion of the clones; in checked studies, under half of the deficit traces to unresolved V genes, and the cause of the others is not known. Within this sample are roughly 100,000 clones, with roughly three quarters of them counted one time only. 9.6% of the sample belongs to the ten largest clones. The source material was PBMCs. The source of these receptors is a male donor in good health and CMV-seropositive.

The chain is built from TRBV9 and TRBJ2-1, with D maybe TRBD1 (5 bases). The CDR3 runs to 15 residues. From germline, CDR1 is SGDLS and CDR2 YYNGEE. Trimming shortened V by 0 bases and J by 2 bases, and 9 bases separated the two germline ends. CDR3 sequence: CASSVVAGPYNEQFF. The CDR3 DNA follows: TGTGCCAGCAGCGTAGTTGCAGGGCCCTACAATGAGCAGTTCTTC.

This chain joins TRBV2 and TRBJ2-5; D may be TRBD2 (5 bases). V lost 2 bases and J 5 bases, leaving 18 bases between the germline ends. Germline-derived CDR1 and CDR2 are SNHLY and FYNNEI. CDR3 size: 16 residues. CDR3 loop: CASSESLGASWETQYF. CDR3 DNA: TGTGCCAGCAGTGAAAGTCTTGGTGCTAGCTGGGAGACCCAGTACTTC.

The chain combines TRBV19 with TRBJ1-1, with D possibly TRBD1 on 6 matching bases. The CDR3 loop spans 15 amino acids. Germline V CDR1 and CDR2: LNHDA, SQIVND (reference sequence). Trimming took 7 bases from V and 1 from J, leaving 16 bases between them. The CDR3 spells CASTPRDTANTEAFF. The CDR3 DNA reads TGTGCCAGTACACCCCGGGACACTGCGAACACTGAAGCTTTCTTT.

This chain joins TRBV21-1 and TRBJ1-2; the listed D gene, TRBD1, was not tested against the DNA. TRBV21-1 is designated a pseudogene. There are 18 residues in the CDR3. Here the CDR3 reads CASSKGGQCRASNYGYTF. CDR3 in DNA: TGTGCCAGCAGCAAAGGTGGACAGTGTAGAGCCTCTAACTATGGCTACACCTTC.

The rearrangement links TRBV13 to TRBJ2-3, with D uncertain. Germline CDR1 is PRHDT and CDR2 is FYEKMQ (reference sequence). The CDR3 sequence is 13 residues long. Trimming removed 2 bases at V and 0 bases at J, with 3 bases between. CDR3 protein: CASSLLSTDTQYF. The CDR3 coding sequence is TGTGCCAGCAGCTTATTAAGCACAGATACGCAGTATTTT.

The chain recombines TRBV18 with TRBJ2-5; 11 bases match TRBD2. The CDR3 is made up of 17 amino acids. The germline V gene has CDR1 KGHSH and CDR2 LQKENI. Trimming removed 3 bases from V and 0 bases from J; junction bases left unmatched: 6. The CDR3 loop is CASSPGTSGLYQETQYF. The CDR3 nucleotides read TGTGCCAGCTCACCGGGGACTAGCGGATTGTACCAAGAGACCCAGTACTTC.

The genes are TRBV12-1 and TRBJ1-2; TRBD1 was called by the table and not checked on the DNA. TRBV12-1 is listed as a pseudogene. The CDR3 extends over 16 amino acids. The CDR3 region is CASSFTSRGTPYGYTF. The CDR3 bases are TGTGCCAGCAGCTTCACCTCTAGGGGGACCCCATATGGCTACACCTTC.

This clone occurred a few times. Written as DNA, the CDR3 is TGTGCCAGCAGCCGCTCCCCCACAGGGATGAACACTGAAGCTTTCTTT. Translated, it gives CASSRSPTGMNTEAFF. The genes are TRBV7-3 and TRBJ1-1; possible D gene TRBD1, 6 bases. CDR1 and CDR2 from the germline V gene are SGHTA and FQGTGA. Trimming removed 5 bases from V and 0 bases from J, with 16 bases in between. CDR3 length: 16 amino acids.

A single count supports this clone. The gene calls are TRBV7-3 and TRBJ2-1; a possible D gene is TRBD2 (6 bases). Per germline, CDR1 SGHTA and CDR2 FQGTGA. V shed 1 base and J shed 5 bases, with 12 bases lying between them. This CDR3 comprises 15 residues. The CDR3 protein is CASSLSSAGNNEQFF. The DNA for the CDR3 is TGTGCCAGCAGCTTAAGCTCGGCGGGGAACAATGAGCAGTTCTTC.

This clone was observed once. This chain joins TRBV5-6 and TRBJ2-1; 11 bases line up with TRBD2. With V trimmed by 4 bases and J by 2 bases, 2 bases remained unmatched. Germline lookup yields CDR1 SGHDT and CDR2 YYEEEE. The CDR3 runs to 15 residues. The CDR3 protein is CASSLLAGAYNEQFF. CDR3 nucleotides: TGTGCCAGCAGCCTACTAGCGGGAGCCTACAATGAGCAGTTCTTC.

This sequence joins TRBV7-2 and TRBJ2-7; 8 positions match TRBD2. Germline V gene data show CDR1 as SGHTA and CDR2 as FQGNSA. Unmatched junction bases numbered 9, after V lost 5 bases and J lost 0 bases. The CDR3 contains 16 residues. The DNA of the CDR3 is TGTGCCAGCAGCCAGCAAGCCGGGACTAGCTCCTACGAGCAGTACTTC. Protein product: CASSQQAGTSSYEQYF.

The gene calls are TRBV19 and TRBJ1-3; TRBD1 aligns across 7 bases. The CDR3 spans 18 residues. V was pared by 4 bases and J by 2 bases, with 14 bases of the junction left unmatched. Germline V gene sequence: CDR1 LNHDA, CDR2 SQIVND (reference sequence). The CDR3 bases are TGTGCCAGTAGTAGCCCGGGACAGAGGGGATCCGCTGGAAACACCATATATTTT. It yields the protein CASSSPGQRGSAGNTIYF.